The 25 T cell receptor beta chains in this list originate from one sample, sequenced in a study of beta chain features in type 1 diabetes. Findings and limits, study-wide: Shortening that was moderate but significant affected the TCRB CDR3s of Type 1 diabetes patients in all four CD4+ subsets.

No antigens are known for them. The isolated RNA, all of it, was reverse transcribed, so expressed TCRB transcripts were what got sequenced. Assay used: immunoSEQ multiplex PCR; TCRdb lists only in-frame clones, some missing. Among a few hundred thousand clones listed, more than 11% were seen once. The source material was naive CD4+ T cells from blood. These receptor sequences come from a man younger than 40 with type 1 diabetes.

V and J are TRBV6-1 and TRBJ2-5; D may be TRBD1 (6 bases). V gave up 5 bases and J gave up 4 bases, with 11 bases separating them. Germline V gives CDR1 MNHNS, CDR2 SASEGT. The length of the CDR3 is 13 residues. CDR3 in DNA: TGTGCCAGCAGTTCACAGGGTGGAGAGACCCAGTACTTC. Protein sequence: CASSSQGGETQYF.

This clone occurred once. Here the CDR3 reads CASSEVGALYEQYF. The CDR3 DNA follows: TGTGCCAGCAGTGAAGTGGGGGCCCTCTACGAGCAGTACTTC. The rearrangement links TRBV2 to TRBJ2-7, with D possibly matching TRBD1 (6 bases). Trimming shortened V by 1 base and J by 3 bases, and 10 bases separated the two germline ends. This CDR3 region has 14 residues. CDR1 and CDR2 from the germline V gene are SNHLY and FYNNEI.

V is TRBV6-1 and J is TRBJ2-5; 9 bases are a match to TRBD2. Germline assignment: CDR1 MNHNS and CDR2 SASEGT. The CDR3 has 15 amino acids. The junction had 10 bases not matched to a gene; V was cut back by 6 bases and J by 5 bases. The DNA of the CDR3 is TGTGCCAGCAGCCTAAATCCTAGCGGGATGGAGACCCAGTACTTC. Amino acids: CASSLNPSGMETQYF.

This clone was counted only a few times. V and J are TRBV10-3 and TRBJ2-5; TRBD2 agrees at 9 bases. CDR1 is ENHRY, CDR2 SYGVKD, per germline. The length of the CDR3 is 13 residues. J was trimmed by 5 bases and V by 9 bases; bases with no gene match: 7. This chain's CDR3 is CAISGGLGETQYF. CDR3 DNA sequence: TGTGCCATTAGCGGGGGCCTCGGGGAGACCCAGTACTTC.

The rearrangement uses TRBV10-3 and TRBJ2-5; no clear D. This CDR3 comprises 13 residues. From germline, CDR1 is ENHRY and CDR2 SYGVKD. Trimming removed 3 bases from V and 3 bases from J, with 8 bases in between. The CDR3 spells CAISDGWKETQYF. The CDR3 coding sequence is TGTGCCATCAGTGACGGGTGGAAAGAGACCCAGTACTTC.

This clone was counted a few times. The rearrangement joins TRBV29-1 to TRBJ2-3, with D perhaps matching TRBD1 (5 bases). V gave up 7 bases and J gave up 1 base, with 12 bases separating them. The CDR3 consists of 13 residues. CDR1 and CDR2 from the germline V gene are SQVTM and ANQGSEA. Written as DNA, the CDR3 is TGCAGCGCGGAGCCACAGGGCACAGATACGCAGTATTTT. It codes for CSAEPQGTDTQYF.

This chain joins TRBV4-2 and TRBJ1-6, with TRBD1 identical over 9 bases. The J segment lost 7 bases and the V segment lost 5 bases, leaving 6 bases of the junction unmatched. Germline V CDR1 and CDR2: LGHNA, YNFKEQ. The CDR3 spans 15 residues. The CDR3 DNA reads as TGTGCCAGCAGCGCCCGGGACAGGGAAAATTCACCCCTCCACTTT. Protein product: CASSARDRENSPLHF.

This chain connects TRBV30 to TRBJ2-4, with D tentatively TRBD2 (5 bases). CDR3 length: 15 residues. From germline, CDR1 is GTSNPN and CDR2 SVGIG (reference sequence). The germline V and J ends were trimmed by 0 bases and 2 bases, with 11 bases remaining between them. The CDR3 is CAWSVPRGTKNIQYF. The CDR3 nucleotides are TGTGCCTGGAGTGTACCACGGGGAACCAAAAACATTCAGTACTTC. Looking up the rest from reference TRBV30 and TRBJ2-4 gives the full variable domain: SQTIHQWPATLVQPVGSPLSLECTVEGTSNPNLYWYRQAAGRGLQLLFYSVGIGQISSEVPQNLSASRPQDRQFILSSKKLLLSDSGFYLCAWSVPRGTKNIQYFGAGTRLSVL.

This clone has more than one count but fewer than ten. Other DNA sequences in the sample encode the same CDR3. The chain links TRBV9 to TRBJ1-5, with TRBD1 identical over 7 bases. V dropped 0 bases and J dropped 5; count of bases not matched to a gene: 2. CDR3 length equals 14 residues. Per germline, CDR1 SGDLS and CDR2 YYNGEE. The CDR3 is CASSVGQGDQPQHF. In nucleotides, the CDR3 is TGTGCCAGCAGCGTAGGACAGGGTGATCAGCCCCAGCATTTT.

This clone was observed a handful of times. V gene TRBV6-5 combines with J gene TRBJ2-5; D ambiguous. This CDR3 is built from 14 residues. V lost 4 bases and J 1 base, leaving 10 bases between the germline ends. Germline CDR1 and CDR2: MNHEY and SVGAGI. The DNA for the CDR3 is TGTGCCAGCAGTTCTTTTCCCAGCCAAGAGACCCAGTACTTC. Translation: CASSSFPSQETQYF.

In its sample, this clone was seen a few times. This sequence joins TRBV4-1 and TRBJ1-1, with a possible D match to TRBD1 (5 bases). CDR3 size: 15 residues. V was clipped by 1 base and J by 10 bases, with 19 bases between them. Germline loops: CDR1 MGHRA, CDR2 YSYEKL. The CDR3 DNA is TGCGCCAGCAGCCAAGTGGATTTGTCTACGGGGGGAGCTTTCTTT. This sequence encodes CASSQVDLSTGGAFF.

The chain carries TRBV14 and TRBJ2-7; weak D call: TRBD1 (6 bases). The germline V gene has CDR1 SGHDN and CDR2 FVKESK. This CDR3 is built from 11 residues. The V gene lost 2 bases and the J gene lost 8 bases, with 7 bases spanning the gap. The CDR3 reads CASSQTGKQYF. As DNA, the CDR3 is TGTGCCAGCAGCCAAACAGGGAAGCAGTACTTC. The variable domain in full, with the rest retrieved from reference TRBV14 and TRBJ2-7, is EAGVTQFPSHSVIEKGQTVTLRCDPISGHDNLYWYRRVMGKEIKFLLHFVKESKQDESGMPNNRFLAERTGGTYSTLKVQPAELEDSGVYFCASSQTGKQYFGPGTRLTVT.

The chain employs TRBV19 and TRBJ2-6; D is possibly TRBD2 (6 bases). Germline lookup yields CDR1 LNHDA and CDR2 SQIVND (reference sequence). V was shortened by 7 bases and J by 0 bases, with 16 bases between the two germline ends. This CDR3 spans 17 amino acids. The DNA of the CDR3 is TGTGCCAGTACTCGAACTAGCCCCAGCTCTGGGGCCAACGTCCTGACTTTC. Its protein is CASTRTSPSSGANVLTF.

CDR3 sequence reads: CASSPSSGLFGEQYF. In nucleotides, the CDR3 is TGTGCCAGCAGCCCAAGCTCGGGACTGTTTGGAGAGCAGTACTTC. The V call is TRBV9, the J call TRBJ2-7; possible D gene TRBD2, 6 bases. CDR1 is SGDLS, CDR2 YYNGEE, per germline. V was pared by 4 bases and J by 7 bases, with 21 bases between. This CDR3 has 15 residues.

This clone was counted between two and nine times. This rearrangement joins TRBV5-4 to TRBJ2-5; 7 bases align to TRBD2. Germline trimming cut 6 bases from V and 0 bases from J; bases unmatched to any gene: 8. The CDR3 contains 15 residues. Germline CDR1 reads SGHNT; CDR2 reads YYREEE (reference sequence). The CDR3 DNA is TGTGCCAGCACCCCGGGGGGAGCGGACCAAGAGACCCAGTACTTC. Its translation: CASTPGGADQETQYF.

The table lists this clone with a few counts. The chain carries TRBV5-1 and TRBJ2-5; 7 bases are a match to TRBD2. The ends lost 0 bases at V and 1 base at J; junction bases unmatched: 3. There are 15 residues in the CDR3. CDR1 SGHRS and CDR2 YFSETQ come from the germline V gene. The CDR3: CASSLVSSGQETQYF. The DNA for the CDR3 is TGCGCCAGCAGCTTGGTCTCTAGCGGCCAAGAGACCCAGTACTTC.

The CDR3 nucleotides are TGTGCCAGCAGCTTCGGGACAGGGCAAGAGACCCAGTACTTC. Translating it yields CASSFGTGQETQYF. This chain joins TRBV7-9 and TRBJ2-5; 9 bases agree with TRBD1. V lost 3 bases and J lost 2; bases outside the gene matches: 1. This CDR3 is 14 amino acids long. Per the germline V gene, CDR1 is SEHNR and CDR2 is FQNEAQ (reference sequence).

The chain couples TRBV5-4 to TRBJ1-4; 8 positions match TRBD1. This CDR3 is 16 amino acids long. Germline loops: CDR1 SGHNT, CDR2 YYREEE (reference sequence). V dropped 2 bases and J dropped 5; count of bases not matched to a gene: 8. The CDR3 is CASSLGQGGSNEKLFF. The CDR3 DNA is TGTGCCAGCAGCTTAGGACAGGGAGGGTCGAATGAAAAACTGTTTTTT.

This chain joins TRBV6-5 and TRBJ2-2; 7 bases are shared with TRBD1. CDR1 and CDR2 (germline): MNHEY, SVGAGI. This CDR3 is built from 14 residues. V lost 6 bases, J lost 1 base, and 2 bases stayed unmatched. The CDR3 loop is CASSRTGNTGELFF. CDR3 nucleotides: TGTGCCAGCAGCAGGACAGGGAACACCGGGGAGCTGTTTTTT.

This clone appeared a few times. The chain links TRBV11-2 to TRBJ2-5, with D possibly being TRBD2 (7 bases). The ends were cut back, 7 bases at V and 7 bases at J, with 19 bases in the middle. Germline loops: CDR1 SGHAT, CDR2 FQNNGV. The CDR3 length is 14 residues. The CDR3 is CASNDRGAKGTQYF. The CDR3 coding sequence is TGTGCCAGCAACGACCGGGGGGCCAAGGGGACCCAGTACTTC. Complete variable domain (other parts from reference TRBV11-2 and TRBJ2-5): EAGVAQSPRYKIIEKRQSVAFWCNPISGHATLYWYQQILGQGPKLLIQFQNNGVVDDSQLPKDRFSAERLKGVDSTLKIQPAKLEDSAVYLCASNDRGAKGTQYFGPGTRLLVL.

V is TRBV5-1 and J is TRBJ2-1; tentatively, D is TRBD2 (6 bases). V was shortened by 2 bases and J by 7 bases, with 7 bases between the two germline ends. The germline V gene encodes CDR1 SGHRS and CDR2 YFSETQ. This CDR3 is 12 amino acids long. The CDR3 sequence is CASSLSGNEQFF. DNA for the CDR3: TGCGCCAGCAGCTTAAGCGGGAATGAGCAGTTCTTC. Full variable domain (rest looked up from reference TRBV5-1 and TRBJ2-1): KAGVTQTPRYLIKTRGQQVTLSCSPISGHRSVSWYQQTPGQGLQFLFEYFSETQRNKGNFPGRFSGRQFSNSRSEMNVSTLELGDSALYLCASSLSGNEQFFGPGTRLTVL.

The genes are TRBV11-2 and TRBJ1-5; TRBD1 agrees at 8 bases. The V gene's germline CDR1 is SGHAT and CDR2 FQNNGV. This CDR3 region has 15 residues. V lost 2 bases to trimming and J lost 6 bases; unmatched junction nucleotides: 6. Here the CDR3 DNA reads TGTGCCAGCAGCTTACAGGGGGCTGGGGGTCAGCCCCAGCATTTT. Its translation is CASSLQGAGGQPQHF.

V usage is TRBV9 and J usage is TRBJ2-1; TRBD2 matches 11 bases. Per the germline V gene, CDR1 is SGDLS and CDR2 is YYNGEE. V was pared by 0 bases and J by 9 bases, with 5 bases of the junction left unmatched. This CDR3 region has 15 residues. As DNA, the CDR3 is TGTGCCAGCAGCGTAGTGACTAGCGGGACAGTTGAGCAGTTCTTC. As protein: CASSVVTSGTVEQFF.

This clone appeared a few times. The chain has TRBV28 and TRBJ1-1, with 8 bases matching TRBD1. The CDR3 loop spans 14 amino acids. J was trimmed by 4 bases and V by 6 bases; bases with no gene match: 7. The germline V gene has CDR1 MDHEN and CDR2 SYDVKM. CDR3 in DNA: TGTGCCAGCAGCTCTCAGGGGGCCGGCACTGAAGCTTTCTTT. This translates into CASSSQGAGTEAFF.

The gene calls are TRBV6-1 and TRBJ1-2; 7 bases fit TRBD1. CDR3 size: 14 residues. Germline V gene lookup returns CDR1 MNHNS and CDR2 SASEGT. V shed 5 bases and J 3 bases; nucleotides not matched to a gene: 6. This chain's CDR3 is CASSQAGGDYGYTF. The CDR3 nucleotides are TGTGCCAGCAGTCAGGCAGGGGGTGACTATGGCTACACCTTC.